A single sample is the source of the 2 T cell receptor beta chains below, sequenced in a study of blood T cell repertoires in COVID-19 (dated by TCRdb to between 2020 and 2021). The library was obtained by the immunoSEQ multiplex PCR assay. In TCRdb, the immuneACCESS table is reduced to in-frame sequences with V and J assigned. These tables do not hold every clone; where another copy was compared, an unresolved V gene accounts for under half, and the others remain unexplained. This sample has some 200,000 clones in its table, and 80% to 90% of those were observed once. The top ten clonotypes cover over 9.5% of the sample. The specimen was peripheral blood. These receptors were collected from a woman aged 80 or over with acute or convalescent COVID-19.

This clone was seen only once. The rearrangement uses TRBV6-2 or TRBV6-3 and TRBJ2-7, with D possibly being TRBD2 (5 bases). Trimming pared 1 base from V and 1 base from J, leaving 8 bases between. CDR3 length: 14 amino acids. In germline, CDR1 is MNHEY, CDR2 SVGEGT. The DNA for the CDR3 is TGTGCCAGCAGTTACTTCGCGGGTTCCTACGAGCAGTACTTC. Translated: CASSYFAGSYEQYF.

This chain connects TRBV6-1 to TRBJ1-5, with TRBD1 as a possible D gene (5 bases). The germline CDR1 and CDR2 sequences are MNHNS and SASEGT. Trimming removed 1 base from V and 2 bases from J, with 9 bases in between. The CDR3 is made up of 15 amino acids. The CDR3 nucleotides read TGTGCCAGCAGTGAAGGAATAGGGGGCAATCAGCCCCAGCATTTT. Protein product: CASSEGIGGNQPQHF.